This TCR beta chain was recorded in a study of blood T cell repertoires in COVID-19 (dated by TCRdb to 2018 to 2021). As for the study more broadly: Collaborator samples came from the United States, Italy and Spain and covered acute and convalescent phases of COVID-19. Where available, HLA class I and class II types were taken from metadata supplied by the sample provider and were not determined by assay-based typing. Samples came from the ongoing ImmuneRACE study (first 160 participants) plus 1,254 subjects from 6 global collaborators. Subjects who had been exposed to COVID-19, were actively infected with it, or had recovered from it provided the deeply sampled blood TCRbeta repertoires that made up the dataset. A de-identified subject ID, COVID-19 status, age in years and sex were almost always included in the sample metadata. The prospective study material was composed of cDNA or gDNA derived from T cells, B-cell-depleted T cells, or PBMCs. The repertoires were released in a freely available public database intended as a resource for research on the immune response to SARS-CoV-2.

TCRbeta CDR3 regions were amplified from genomic DNA using the immunoSEQ Assay, a bias-controlled multiplex PCR. The original methods were these. The number of nucleated cells in each sample was estimated by amplification of reference gene primers within the assay. To quantify the absolute abundance of each unique TCRbeta CDR3 rearrangement, sequence reads were collapsed and filtered. For each sample, productive Simpson clonality was calculated by taking the square root of Simpson's diversity index across productive rearrangements. TCRdb re-hosts the immuneACCESS table, in-frame sequences only. Its copies lack some clones; in the studies checked, an unresolved V gene accounts for under half of them, and the cause for the rest is not known. That table gives V, J and clone size, and the DNA gave D and trimming. This sample has over 250,000 clones in its table, and roughly 89% of those were observed once. Approximately 2.2% of the sample lies in the top ten.

Only a few counts were recorded for this clone. The antigen it recognizes is unknown. Base-call qualities are not available, and no considerably larger clone is one nucleotide away. Each collaborating institution followed its own protocols to collect whole blood in K2EDTA tubes. For TCRbeta analysis, collaborators shipped samples as frozen whole blood, isolated PBMCs, or DNA extracted from either of those sample types. The paper's findings and limits, for the study overall: How much clinical and demographic metadata was included differed by source and by participant, and the metadata was provided uncurated.

Input material: peripheral blood. The sequence was collected from a man aged 50 to 59 with acute or convalescent COVID-19.

Here the CDR3 is given as CASSHRGDYSNQPQHF. The nucleotide sequence is TGCGCCAGCAGCCACCGCGGGGATTATAGCAATCAGCCCCAGCATTTT. The chain is assembled from TRBV4-1 and TRBJ1-5; the D gene identity is not certain. Between the V and J ends, shortened by 3 bases and 0 bases respectively, the junction contains 12 bases. The CDR3, cysteine through phenylalanine, is 16 amino acids long. Only CDR3 DNA remains: 48 bases, in frame from the first base. From a lookup of the germline V gene, CDR1 and CDR2 are MGHRA and YSYEKL.